This TCR beta chain stems from a study of identical twins. This clonotype has just a few counts. Its antigen is not known. One entry per CDR3 protein results from TCRdb running MiXCR on the 5' RACE reads. Altogether roughly 630,000 distinct CDR3 sequences are present, 7.1% being singletons, with the ten largest covering 1.5% to 2%. General study points: Sequences that were out-of-frame, alpha and twin-shared displayed an excess of low generation probability.

Trimming took 3 bases from V and 6 from J; bases not matched to a gene: 3. Germline CDR1 and CDR2: DFQATT and SNEGSKA (reference sequence). The CDR3 spans 12 residues. The same sample was also studied in work on yellow fever vaccine responses in identical twins. That study reports: Twins' vaccine T cell responses were reported to seem partly convergent and partly personalized.

This TCR came from a woman between 18 and 29 years old in good health. The sample comprised PBMCs. The V call is TRBV20-1, the J call TRBJ1-1; 8 bases are a match to TRBD1. The CDR3 sequence is CSASQGAAEAFF. CDR3 DNA: TGCAGTGCTAGTCAGGGGGCCGCTGAAGCTTTCTTT.